The clone carrying this T cell receptor (beta chain) was seen repeatedly, ten times or more. The CDR3 loop spans 15 amino acids. Germline values: CDR1 DFQATT, CDR2 SNEGSKA (reference sequence). V lost 0 bases, J lost 7 bases, and 15 bases lay in between. This sample was taken from a study of blood T cells in healthy people across ages. The use of a sample-barcoded 5' primer and a J-beta primer mix characterized a second PCR of 7 to 11 cycles. TCRdb itself ran the 5' RACE reads through MiXCR, one entry per CDR3 protein. The sample contains hundreds of thousands of distinct CDR3 sequences, approximately 29% of which appear only once.

Sequencing used blood. The sequence came from a woman of 80 years or more in good health. V and J are TRBV20-1 and TRBJ1-4; possible D gene TRBD1, 6 bases. CDR3 sequence: CSARDRRQGSEKLFF. The CDR3 DNA reads TGCAGTGCTAGAGATCGGCGGCAGGGGTCTGAAAAACTGTTTTTT.